This TCR beta chain was retrieved from a study of blood T cell repertoires in COVID-19. Across the whole study: Researchers got acute and convalescent COVID-19 samples from the United States, Italy and Spain.

A Seattle source enrolled patients during active infection and followed them longitudinally. How the authors handled the data: It was from reference gene primer amplification that nucleated cell counts were estimated. Profiling relied on immunoSEQ multiplex PCR, and the TCRdb table lists in-frame clones only, not all of them. The DNA was the basis for D and trimming; V, J and clone size are from that table. The data hold about 230,000 clones, with just under 90% observed a single time. The V end was cut by 6 bases, the J end by 6 bases, with 26 bases between. Germline CDR1 SGHAT, CDR2 FQNNGV. This CDR3 region has 17 residues.

The receptor was derived from a man under 40 with COVID-19, enrolled during active disease. Sequencing was carried out using peripheral blood. This chain links TRBV11-2 with TRBJ1-2; unclear D gene. The CDR3 loop is CASRKRVASGLVDGYTF. The CDR3 nucleotides are TGTGCCAGCAGAAAGAGGGTGGCTTCCGGTCTTGTCGATGGCTACACCTTC.